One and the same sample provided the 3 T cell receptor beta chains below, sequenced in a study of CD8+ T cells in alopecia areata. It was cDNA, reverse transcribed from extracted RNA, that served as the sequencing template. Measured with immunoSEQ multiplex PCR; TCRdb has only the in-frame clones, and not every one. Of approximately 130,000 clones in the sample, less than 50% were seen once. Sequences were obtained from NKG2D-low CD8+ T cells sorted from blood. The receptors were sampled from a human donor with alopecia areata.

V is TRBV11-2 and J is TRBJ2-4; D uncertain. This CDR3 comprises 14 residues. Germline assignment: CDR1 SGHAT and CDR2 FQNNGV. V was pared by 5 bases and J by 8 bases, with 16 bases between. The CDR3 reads CASSLKAFADIQYF. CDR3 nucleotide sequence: TGTGCCAGCAGCCTAAAGGCTTTCGCTGACATTCAGTACTTC.

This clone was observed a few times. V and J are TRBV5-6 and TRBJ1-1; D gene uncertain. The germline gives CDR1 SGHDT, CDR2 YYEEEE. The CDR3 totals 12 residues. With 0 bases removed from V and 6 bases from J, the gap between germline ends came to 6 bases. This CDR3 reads CASSLGAAEAFF. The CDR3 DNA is TGTGCCAGCAGCTTGGGGGCAGCTGAAGCTTTCTTT.

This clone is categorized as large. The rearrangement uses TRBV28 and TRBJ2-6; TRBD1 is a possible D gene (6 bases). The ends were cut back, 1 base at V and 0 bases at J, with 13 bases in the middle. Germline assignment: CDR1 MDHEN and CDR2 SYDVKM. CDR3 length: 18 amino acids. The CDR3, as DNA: TGTGCCAGCAGTTTATTCGGGCAGGGGCCCTCTGGGGCCAACGTCCTGACTTTC. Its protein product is CASSLFGQGPSGANVLTF.